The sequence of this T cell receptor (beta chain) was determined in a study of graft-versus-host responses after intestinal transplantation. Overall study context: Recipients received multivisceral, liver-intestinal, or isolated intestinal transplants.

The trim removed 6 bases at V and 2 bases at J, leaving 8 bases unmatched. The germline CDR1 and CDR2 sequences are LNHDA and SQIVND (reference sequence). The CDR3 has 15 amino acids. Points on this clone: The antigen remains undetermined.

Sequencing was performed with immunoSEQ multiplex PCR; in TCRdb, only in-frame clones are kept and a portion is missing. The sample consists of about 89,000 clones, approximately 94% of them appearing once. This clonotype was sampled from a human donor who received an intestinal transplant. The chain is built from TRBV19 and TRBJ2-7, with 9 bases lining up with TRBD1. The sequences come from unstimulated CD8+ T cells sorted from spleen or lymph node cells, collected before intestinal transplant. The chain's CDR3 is CASRQWTGDTYEQYF. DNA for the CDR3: TGTGCCAGTAGGCAATGGACAGGGGATACCTACGAGCAGTACTTC.